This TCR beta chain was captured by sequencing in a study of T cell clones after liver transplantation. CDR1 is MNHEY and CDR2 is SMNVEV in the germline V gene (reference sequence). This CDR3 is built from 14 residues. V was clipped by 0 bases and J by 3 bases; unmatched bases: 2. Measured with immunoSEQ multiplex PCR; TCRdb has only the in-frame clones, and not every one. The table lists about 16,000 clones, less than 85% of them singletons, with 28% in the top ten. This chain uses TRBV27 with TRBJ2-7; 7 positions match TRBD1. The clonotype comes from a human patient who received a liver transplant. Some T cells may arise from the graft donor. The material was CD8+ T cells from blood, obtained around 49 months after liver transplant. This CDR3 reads CASSLSQGDYEQYF. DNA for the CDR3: TGTGCCAGCAGTTTATCGCAGGGGGACTACGAGCAGTACTTC.